Here is one TCR beta chain with its context. This CDR3 is 13 amino acids long. V was cut by 5 bases and J by 3 bases, with 8 bases left in between. From germline, CDR1 is SGHAT and CDR2 FQNNGV. The sample originates from a study of T-cell memory formation after mild COVID-19. TCRdb itself ran the 5' RACE reads through MiXCR, one entry per CDR3 protein. Found here are hundreds of thousands of distinct CDR3 sequences, approximately 15% of them singletons; the top ten hold 20% to 25%. The chain couples TRBV11-2 to TRBJ2-1; D might be TRBD1 (5 bases). Sequenced: PBMCs or a T cell subset sorted from them (not recorded which). The source is a young man who had mild COVID-19 (a few samples of this study predate the infection). Cell type and time point are not known. The CDR3 DNA is TGTGCCAGCAGCAAGACAGACTACAATGAGCAGTTCTTC. Amino acid sequence: CASSKTDYNEQFF. The variable domain in full, completed from reference TRBV11-2 and TRBJ2-1, reads EAGVAQSPRYKIIEKRQSVAFWCNPISGHATLYWYQQILGQGPKLLIQFQNNGVVDDSQLPKDRFSAERLKGVDSTLKIQPAKLEDSAVYLCASSKTDYNEQFFGPGTRLTVL.